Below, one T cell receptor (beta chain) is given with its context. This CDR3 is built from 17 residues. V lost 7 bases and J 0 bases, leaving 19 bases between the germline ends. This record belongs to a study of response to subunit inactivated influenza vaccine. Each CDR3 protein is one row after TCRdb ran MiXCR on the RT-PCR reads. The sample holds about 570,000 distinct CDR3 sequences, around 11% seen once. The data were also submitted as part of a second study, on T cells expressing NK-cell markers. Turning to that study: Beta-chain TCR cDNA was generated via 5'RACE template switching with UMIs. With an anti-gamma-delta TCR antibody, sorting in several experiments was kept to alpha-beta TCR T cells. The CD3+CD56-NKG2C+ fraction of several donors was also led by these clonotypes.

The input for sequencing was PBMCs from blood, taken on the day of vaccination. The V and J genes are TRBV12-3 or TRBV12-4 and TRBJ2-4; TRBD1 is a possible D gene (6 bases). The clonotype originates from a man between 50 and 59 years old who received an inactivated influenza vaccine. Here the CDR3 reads CASTLTGTSLAKNIQYF. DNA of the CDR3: TGTGCCAGCACACTTACCGGGACAAGTTTAGCCAAAAACATTCAGTACTTC.